A selection of T cell receptor beta chains follows, all from one sample in a study of neurological immune-mediated disorders. TCRdb processed the 5' RACE reads anew with MiXCR; each CDR3 protein has one entry. The sample yields 93,000 or so distinct CDR3 sequences, approximately 11% seen once. Sequencing was performed on PBMCs. These receptors all stem from a female donor with HTLV-1-associated myelopathy (HAM/TSP). Each CDR3 is given with its conserved first and last residue. The order of the fields is D gene, J gene, V gene, CDR3 protein. D genes are given only for firm matches.

>-|TRBJ1-1|TRBV7-9
CASSPRGNTEAFF
>-|TRBJ1-1|TRBV5-1
CASSSLPGQEAFF
>-|TRBJ2-5|TRBV2
CASSPGGIGETQYF
>TRBD1|TRBJ2-1|TRBV11-2
CASSLDRDRGPNEQFF
>-|TRBJ2-1|TRBV28
CASSTLRSPYNEQFF
>-|TRBJ2-7|TRBV27
CASSRSGTGEQYF
>TRBD1|TRBJ2-7|TRBV20-1
CSARALGQAEQYF
>-|TRBJ2-3|TRBV20-1
CSARSPGTHTQYF
>TRBD2|TRBJ2-7|TRBV6-1
CASRGGASYEQYF
>-|TRBJ2-6|TRBV12-3/TRBV12-4
CASSFSTSGANVLTF
>-|TRBJ1-1|TRBV27
CASSLGPARTEAFF
>-|TRBJ2-1|TRBV6-5
CASSYGGTIGNEQFF
>TRBD1|TRBJ2-2|TRBV10-3
CATAARQGTNTGELFF
>-|TRBJ1-6|TRBV28
CASSFIPGYDNSPLHF
>TRBD2|TRBJ2-3|TRBV5-5
CASSLISGGRGADTQYF
>-|TRBJ1-1|TRBV5-1
CASSSKPPNTEAFF
>-|TRBJ2-7|TRBV7-2
CASSLTRDSYEQYF
>TRBD1|TRBJ2-7|TRBV20-1
CSARGDRATYEQYF
>-|TRBJ2-5|TRBV5-1
CASSPGAAAQETQYF
>-|TRBJ2-1|TRBV12-3/TRBV12-4
CASSLAGTYNEQFF
>TRBD1|TRBJ2-2|TRBV5-1
CASSLPRTGKNTGELFF
>-|TRBJ1-3|TRBV7-3
CASSQGLGNTIYF
>-|TRBJ2-7|TRBV5-6
CASHWASEQYF
>-|TRBJ2-1|TRBV5-6
CASSLAWTSSYNEQFF
>-|TRBJ2-7|TRBV7-6
CASSFGTGSSEQYF
>-|TRBJ1-1|TRBV5-1
CASSSGQLTNTEAFF
>TRBD1|TRBJ2-2|TRBV20-1
CSARGQGNTGELFF
>TRBD1|TRBJ1-1|TRBV20-1
CSAQTGVGTEAFF
>TRBD2|TRBJ2-1|TRBV20-1
CSVLILAGVFNEQFF